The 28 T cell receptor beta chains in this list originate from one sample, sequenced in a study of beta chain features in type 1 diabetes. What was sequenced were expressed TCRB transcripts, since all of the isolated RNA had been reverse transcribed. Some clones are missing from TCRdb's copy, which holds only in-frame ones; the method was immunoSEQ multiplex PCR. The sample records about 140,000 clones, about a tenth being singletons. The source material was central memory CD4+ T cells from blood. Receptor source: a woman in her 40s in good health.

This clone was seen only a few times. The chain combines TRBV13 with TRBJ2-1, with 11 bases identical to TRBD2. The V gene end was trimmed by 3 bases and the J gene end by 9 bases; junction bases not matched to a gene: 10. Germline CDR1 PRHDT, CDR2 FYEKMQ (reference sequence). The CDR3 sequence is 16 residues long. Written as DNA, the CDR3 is TGTGCCAGCAGCTTTTATATAGCGGGGGGGCCGGGTGAGCAGTTCTTC. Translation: CASSFYIAGGPGEQFF.

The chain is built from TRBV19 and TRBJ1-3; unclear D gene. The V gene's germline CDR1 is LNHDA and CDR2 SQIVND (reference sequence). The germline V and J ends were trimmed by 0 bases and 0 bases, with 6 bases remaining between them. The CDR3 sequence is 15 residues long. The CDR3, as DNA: TGTGCCAGTAGTATAGACTTGAGCTCTGGAAACACCATATATTTT. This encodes CASSIDLSSGNTIYF. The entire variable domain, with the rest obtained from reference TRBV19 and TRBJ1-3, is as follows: DGGITQSPKYLFRKEGQNVTLSCEQNLNHDAMYWYRQDPGQGLRLIYYSQIVNDFQKGDIAEGYSVSREKKESFPLTVTSAQKNPTAFYLCASSIDLSSGNTIYFGEGSWLTVV.

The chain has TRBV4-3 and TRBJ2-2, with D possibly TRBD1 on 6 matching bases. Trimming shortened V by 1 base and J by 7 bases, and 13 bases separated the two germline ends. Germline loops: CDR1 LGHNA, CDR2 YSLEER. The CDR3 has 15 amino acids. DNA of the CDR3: TGCGCCAGCAGCCAAGGGCACAGGGCTGACGGGGAGCTGTTTTTT. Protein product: CASSQGHRADGELFF.

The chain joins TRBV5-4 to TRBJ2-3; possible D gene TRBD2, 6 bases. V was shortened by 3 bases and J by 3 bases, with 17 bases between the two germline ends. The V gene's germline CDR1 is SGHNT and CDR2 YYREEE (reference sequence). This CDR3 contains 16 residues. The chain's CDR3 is CASSYDRLVRTDTQYF. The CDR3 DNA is TGTGCCAGCAGCTACGATAGACTAGTTAGGACAGATACGCAGTATTTT.

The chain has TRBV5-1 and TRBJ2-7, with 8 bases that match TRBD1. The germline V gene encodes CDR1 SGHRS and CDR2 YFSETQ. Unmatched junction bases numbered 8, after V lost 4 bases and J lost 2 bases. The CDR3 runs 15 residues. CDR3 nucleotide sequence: TGCGCCAGCAGCCCAACAGGGGGTAGGGCCTACGAGCAGTACTTC. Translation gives CASSPTGGRAYEQYF.

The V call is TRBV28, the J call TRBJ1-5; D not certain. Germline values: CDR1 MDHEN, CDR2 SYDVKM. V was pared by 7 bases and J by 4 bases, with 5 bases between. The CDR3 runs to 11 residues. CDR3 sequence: CASNSNQPQHF. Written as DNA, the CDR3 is TGTGCCAGCAACTCGAATCAGCCCCAGCATTTT.

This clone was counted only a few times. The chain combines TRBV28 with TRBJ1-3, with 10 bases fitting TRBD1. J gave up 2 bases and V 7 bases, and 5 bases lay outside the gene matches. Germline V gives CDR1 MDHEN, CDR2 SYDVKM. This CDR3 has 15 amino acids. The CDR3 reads CASNQGQGPGNTIYF. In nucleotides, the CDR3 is TGTGCCAGCAACCAGGGACAGGGGCCTGGAAACACCATATATTTT.

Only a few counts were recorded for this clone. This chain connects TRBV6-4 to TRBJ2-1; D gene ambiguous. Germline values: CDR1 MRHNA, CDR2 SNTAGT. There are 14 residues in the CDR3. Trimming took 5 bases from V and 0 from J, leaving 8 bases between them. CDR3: CASSPMSSYNEQFF. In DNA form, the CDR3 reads TGTGCCAGCAGTCCCATGAGCTCCTACAATGAGCAGTTCTTC.

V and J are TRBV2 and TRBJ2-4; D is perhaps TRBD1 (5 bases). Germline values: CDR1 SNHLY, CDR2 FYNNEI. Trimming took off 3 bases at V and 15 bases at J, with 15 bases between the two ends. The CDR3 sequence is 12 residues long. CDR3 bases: TGTGCCAGCAGTGAGCCGACAGCGTTAGGGTACTTC. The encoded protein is CASSEPTALGYF.

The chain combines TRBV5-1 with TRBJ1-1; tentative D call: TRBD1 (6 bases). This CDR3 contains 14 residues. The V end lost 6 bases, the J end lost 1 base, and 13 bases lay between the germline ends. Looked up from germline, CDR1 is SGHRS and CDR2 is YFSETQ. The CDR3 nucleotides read TGCGCCAGCACCCAACAGGGATGGAACACTGAAGCTTTCTTT. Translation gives CASTQQGWNTEAFF.

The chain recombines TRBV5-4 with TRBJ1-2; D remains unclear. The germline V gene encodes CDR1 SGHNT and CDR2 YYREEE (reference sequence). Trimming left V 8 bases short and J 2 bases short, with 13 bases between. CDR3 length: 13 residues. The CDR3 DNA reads TGTGCCAGTACCTTGGACCAGAACTATGGCTACACCTTC. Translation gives CASTLDQNYGYTF.

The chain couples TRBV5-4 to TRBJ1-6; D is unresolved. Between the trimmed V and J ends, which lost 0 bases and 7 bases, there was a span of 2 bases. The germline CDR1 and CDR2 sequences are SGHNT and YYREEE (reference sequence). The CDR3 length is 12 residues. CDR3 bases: TGTGCCAGCAGCTTGGCGAATTCACCCCTCCACTTT. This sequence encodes CASSLANSPLHF.

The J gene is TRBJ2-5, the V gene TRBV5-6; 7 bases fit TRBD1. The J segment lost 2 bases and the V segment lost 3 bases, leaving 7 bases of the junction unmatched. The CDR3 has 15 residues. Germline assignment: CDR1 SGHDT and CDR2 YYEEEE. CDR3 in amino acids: CASSSDREGQETQYF. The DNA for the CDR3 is TGTGCCAGCAGCTCAGACAGGGAAGGTCAAGAGACCCAGTACTTC.

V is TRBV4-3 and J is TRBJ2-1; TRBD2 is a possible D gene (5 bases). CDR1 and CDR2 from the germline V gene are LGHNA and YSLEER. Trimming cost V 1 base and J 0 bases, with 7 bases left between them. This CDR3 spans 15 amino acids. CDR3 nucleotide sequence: TGCGCCAGCAGCCAAGCGGGATACTCCTACAATGAGCAGTTCTTC. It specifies CASSQAGYSYNEQFF.

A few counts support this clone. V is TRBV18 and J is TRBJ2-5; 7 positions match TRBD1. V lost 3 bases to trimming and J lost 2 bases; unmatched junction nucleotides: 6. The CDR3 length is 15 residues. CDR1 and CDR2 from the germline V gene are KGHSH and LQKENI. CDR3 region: CASSPPGQHQETQYF. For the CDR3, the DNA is TGTGCCAGCTCACCGCCGGGACAGCATCAAGAGACCCAGTACTTC.

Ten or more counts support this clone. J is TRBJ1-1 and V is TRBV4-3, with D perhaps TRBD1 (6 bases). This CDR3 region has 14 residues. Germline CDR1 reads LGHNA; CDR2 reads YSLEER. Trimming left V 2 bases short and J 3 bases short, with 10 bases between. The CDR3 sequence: CASSQQGWDTEAFF. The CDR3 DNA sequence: TGCGCCAGCAGCCAACAGGGGTGGGACACTGAAGCTTTCTTT.

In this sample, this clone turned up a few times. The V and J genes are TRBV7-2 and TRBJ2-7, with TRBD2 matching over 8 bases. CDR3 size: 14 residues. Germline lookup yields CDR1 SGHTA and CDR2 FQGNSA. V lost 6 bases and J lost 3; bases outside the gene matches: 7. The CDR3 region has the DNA TGTGCCAGCAGAGCCGGGGGGGCAAACTACGAGCAGTACTTC. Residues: CASRAGGANYEQYF.

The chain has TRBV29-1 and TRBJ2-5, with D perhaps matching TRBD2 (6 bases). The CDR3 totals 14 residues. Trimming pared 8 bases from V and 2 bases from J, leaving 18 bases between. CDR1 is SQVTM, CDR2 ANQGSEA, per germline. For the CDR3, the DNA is TGCAGCCTACAAAGTTGGGGGGATCAAGAGACCCAGTACTTC. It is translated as CSLQSWGDQETQYF.

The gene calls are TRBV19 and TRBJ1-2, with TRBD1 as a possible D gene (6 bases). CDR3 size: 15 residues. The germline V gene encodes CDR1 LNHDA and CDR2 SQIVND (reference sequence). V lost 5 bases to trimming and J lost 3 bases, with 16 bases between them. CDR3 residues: CASSHDKQGYYGYTF. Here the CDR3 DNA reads TGTGCCAGTAGTCATGACAAACAGGGCTACTATGGCTACACCTTC.

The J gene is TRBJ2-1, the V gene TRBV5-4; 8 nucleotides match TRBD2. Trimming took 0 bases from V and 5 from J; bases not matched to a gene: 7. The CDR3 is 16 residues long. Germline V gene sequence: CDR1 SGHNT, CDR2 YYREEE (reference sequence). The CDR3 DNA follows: TGTGCCAGCAGCTTGGCCGTCAGCGGGGGAAACAATGAGCAGTTCTTC. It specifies CASSLAVSGGNNEQFF.

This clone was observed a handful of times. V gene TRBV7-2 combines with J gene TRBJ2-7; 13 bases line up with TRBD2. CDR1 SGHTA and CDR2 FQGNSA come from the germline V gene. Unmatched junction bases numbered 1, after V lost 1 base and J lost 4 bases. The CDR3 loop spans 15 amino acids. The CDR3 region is CASSLGGLAGYEQYF. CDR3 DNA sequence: TGTGCCAGCAGCTTAGGGGGACTAGCGGGGTACGAGCAGTACTTC.

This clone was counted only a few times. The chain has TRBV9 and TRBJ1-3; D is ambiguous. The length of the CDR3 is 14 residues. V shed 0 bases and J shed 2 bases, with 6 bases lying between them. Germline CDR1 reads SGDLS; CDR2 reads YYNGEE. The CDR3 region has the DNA TGTGCCAGCAGCGTAGCTACGACTGGAAACACCATATATTTT. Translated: CASSVATTGNTIYF.

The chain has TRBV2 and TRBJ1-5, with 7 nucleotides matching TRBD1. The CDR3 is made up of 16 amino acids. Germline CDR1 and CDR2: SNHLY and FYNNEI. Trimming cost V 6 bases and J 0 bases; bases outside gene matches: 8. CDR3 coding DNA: TGTGCCAGCAGGCAAAACCCAGGGGGTAGCAATCAGCCCCAGCATTTT. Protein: CASRQNPGGSNQPQHF.

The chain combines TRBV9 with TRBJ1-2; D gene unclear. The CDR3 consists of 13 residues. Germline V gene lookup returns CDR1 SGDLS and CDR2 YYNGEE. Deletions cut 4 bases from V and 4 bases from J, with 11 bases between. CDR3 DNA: TGTGCCAGCAGCACCCGTGGAGTCTATGGCTACACCTTC. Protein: CASSTRGVYGYTF. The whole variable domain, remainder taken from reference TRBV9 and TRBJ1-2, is DSGVTQTPKHLITATGQRVTLRCSPRSGDLSVYWYQQSLDQGLQFLIQYYNGEERAKGNILERFSAQQFPDLHSELNLSSLELGDSALYFCASSTRGVYGYTFGSGTRLTVV.

The CDR3 sequence: CASSDLSGSSYNEQFF. In DNA form, the CDR3 reads TGTGCCAGCAGTGACCTTAGCGGGAGCTCCTACAATGAGCAGTTCTTC. This rearrangement joins TRBV6-4 to TRBJ2-1; 9 nucleotides match TRBD2. V gave up 2 bases and J gave up 0 bases; unmatched junction bases: 2. This CDR3 is built from 16 residues. Germline V gene data show CDR1 as MRHNA and CDR2 as SNTAGT.

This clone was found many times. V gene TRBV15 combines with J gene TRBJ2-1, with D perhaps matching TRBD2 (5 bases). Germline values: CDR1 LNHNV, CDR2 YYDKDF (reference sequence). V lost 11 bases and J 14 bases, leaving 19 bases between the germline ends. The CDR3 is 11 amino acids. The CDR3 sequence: CAPGMRDVEFF. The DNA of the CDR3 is TGTGCCCCCGGGATGAGAGATGTCGAGTTCTTC.

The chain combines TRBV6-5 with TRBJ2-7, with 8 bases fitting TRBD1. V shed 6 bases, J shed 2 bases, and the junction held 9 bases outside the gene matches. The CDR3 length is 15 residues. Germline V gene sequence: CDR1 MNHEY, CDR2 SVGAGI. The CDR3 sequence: CASRPGTGSPYEQYF. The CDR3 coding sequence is TGTGCCAGCAGACCCGGGACAGGCTCGCCCTACGAGCAGTACTTC.

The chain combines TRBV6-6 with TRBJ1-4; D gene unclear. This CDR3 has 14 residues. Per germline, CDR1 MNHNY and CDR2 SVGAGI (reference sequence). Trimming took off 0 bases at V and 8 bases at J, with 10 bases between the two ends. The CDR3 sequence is CASSYSWAAEKLFF. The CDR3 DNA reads TGTGCCAGCAGTTACTCTTGGGCTGCCGAAAAACTGTTTTTT.